This T cell receptor beta chain appears in the sequencing data of a study of shared clonotypes between healthy human individuals. General study findings and limits: Sharing of clonotypes among donors was expected to vary with sequencing depth. Larger estimated richness was generally seen in naive subsets than in memory subsets.

An even split of each subset's genomic DNA across several immunoSEQ plates was performed. Authors' processing steps: As immunoSEQ supplied junction-only sequences (without quality scores), filtering differed. This table comes from immunoSEQ multiplex PCR, and its TCRdb copy is limited to in-frame clones, with some not included. The D gene and trimming were derived from the DNA, and the V and J assignments and clone size from that table. Of some 2,500,000 clones listed, approximately 93% were seen once; the top ten hold about 0.38%. Turning to this clone: Its antigen is still unknown.

The V gene lost 3 bases and the J gene lost 6 bases, with 11 bases spanning the gap. The length of the CDR3 is 14 residues. Per the germline V gene, CDR1 is MNHEY and CDR2 is SMNVEV (reference sequence). The material sequenced was naive CD4+ T cells from PBMCs. Subset defined: CD45RA+ positively selected. The chain recombines TRBV27 with TRBJ2-2; D unresolved. The source is a man younger than 30 in good health. Some clones in this sample may be carry-over from other donors' samples. The CDR3 DNA reads TGTGCCAGCAGTTTTCTCGGAGAGGCCGGGGAGCTGTTTTTT. The encoded protein is CASSFLGEAGELFF.